These 30 T cell receptor beta chains share one sample of origin, sequenced in a study of T cell responses to AZD1222 COVID-19 vaccine. TCRdb's copy holds only in-frame clones and misses some; the assay was immunoSEQ multiplex PCR. In the table there are 100,000 or so clones, nearly 90% of which are singletons. The sample was peripheral blood, taken 28 days after the second AZD1222 dose. Receptor source: an adult who received the AZD1222 COVID-19 vaccine.

The CDR3 DNA sequence: TGTGCCAGCAGTGATGCCCTACCGGGGGGGGAGCTGTTTTTT. Translated, it gives CASSDALPGGELFF. The chain combines TRBV2 with TRBJ2-2, with D possibly being TRBD2 (5 bases). Trimming shortened V by 3 bases and J by 8 bases, and 13 bases separated the two germline ends. The CDR3 runs 14 residues. CDR1 is SNHLY, CDR2 FYNNEI, per germline.

The rearrangement uses TRBV28 and TRBJ1-2; 9 nucleotides match TRBD1. Germline CDR1 is MDHEN and CDR2 is SYDVKM. The junction had 11 bases not matched to a gene; V was cut back by 6 bases and J by 3 bases. The CDR3 consists of 16 residues. CDR3 amino acids: CASSLPGGDRDYGYTF. DNA of the CDR3: TGTGCCAGCAGCCTCCCCGGAGGGGACAGGGACTATGGCTACACCTTC.

In nucleotides, the CDR3 is TGTGCCAGCAGTGCCCAGGGTGCCGGGGAGCTGTTTTTT. Translated: CASSAQGAGELFF. The chain combines TRBV6-2 or TRBV6-3 with TRBJ2-2, with TRBD1 as a possible D gene (5 bases). Trimming cost V 5 bases and J 6 bases, with 10 bases left between them. Germline V gene lookup returns CDR1 MNHEY and CDR2 SVGEGT. The CDR3 totals 13 residues.

This clone turned up a few times. The genes are TRBV19 and TRBJ1-5; D is possibly TRBD1 (5 bases). The CDR3 is 16 residues long. Germline CDR1 and CDR2: LNHDA and SQIVND (reference sequence). V was trimmed by 10 bases and J by 7 bases, leaving 26 bases between them. The CDR3, as DNA: TGTGCCACCTTAACCGGCGCCGGGGGGTCACGGCAGCCCCAGCATTTT. It codes for CATLTGAGGSRQPQHF.

CDR3: CASRTERKTEAFF. DNA of the CDR3: TGTGCCAGCAGAACCGAACGGAAGACTGAAGCTTTCTTT. The V gene is TRBV11-2, the J gene TRBJ1-1; D is uncertain. The CDR3 runs 13 residues. Germline V CDR1 and CDR2: SGHAT, FQNNGV. V shed 6 bases and J shed 5 bases, with 13 bases lying between them. The entire variable domain, with the rest obtained from reference TRBV11-2 and TRBJ1-1, is as follows: EAGVAQSPRYKIIEKRQSVAFWCNPISGHATLYWYQQILGQGPKLLIQFQNNGVVDDSQLPKDRFSAERLKGVDSTLKIQPAKLEDSAVYLCASRTERKTEAFFGQGTRLTVV.

The chain has TRBV18 and TRBJ1-4, with D unresolved. V was trimmed by 1 base and J by 7 bases, leaving 7 bases between them. The CDR3 runs to 13 residues. Germline V gene data show CDR1 as KGHSH and CDR2 as LQKENI. The CDR3 loop reads CASSPQGAEKLFF. Written as DNA, the CDR3 is TGTGCCAGCTCACCACAGGGAGCTGAAAAACTGTTTTTT.

The J gene is TRBJ2-7, the V gene TRBV5-6; D gene unclear. Deletions cut 2 bases from V and 4 bases from J, with 16 bases between. The CDR3 length is 15 residues. Germline lookup yields CDR1 SGHDT and CDR2 YYEEEE. The CDR3 here is CASSFRQTPPYEQYF. CDR3 coding DNA: TGTGCCAGCAGCTTCCGGCAAACCCCACCATACGAGCAGTACTTC.

The chain is built from TRBV1 and TRBJ1-1. TRBV1 is a pseudogene. This CDR3 is built from 16 residues. The chain's CDR3 is CTSSPKRIEPDTEAFF. CDR3 nucleotides: TGCACCAGCAGCCCAAAGAGGATAGAGCCAGACACTGAAGCTTTCTTT.

This clone was seen once. This sequence joins TRBV10-2 and TRBJ2-2; 11 bases are a match to TRBD2. Trimming cost V 5 bases and J 4 bases; bases outside gene matches: 6. This CDR3 comprises 16 residues. Germline loops: CDR1 WSHSY, CDR2 SAAADI. CDR3 in amino acids: CASSNSGRAGTGELFF. Written as DNA, the CDR3 is TGCGCCAGCAGTAATAGCGGGAGGGCGGGCACCGGGGAGCTGTTTTTT.

The J gene is TRBJ1-5, the V gene TRBV28, with D uncertain. The V end lost 6 bases, the J end lost 2 bases, and 14 bases lay between the germline ends. CDR1 and CDR2 (germline): MDHEN, SYDVKM. This CDR3 has 15 residues. The CDR3 spells CASSPAGGGNQPQHF. The CDR3 DNA is TGTGCCAGCAGCCCTGCCGGAGGAGGCAATCAGCCCCAGCATTTT.

V usage is TRBV9 and J usage is TRBJ2-2, with a possible D match to TRBD1 (6 bases). CDR1 is SGDLS, CDR2 YYNGEE, per germline. CDR3 size: 17 residues. Deletions cut 3 bases from V and 0 bases from J, with 15 bases between. The CDR3, as DNA: TGTGCCAGCAGCGCTCTCTCCGGGACACCGAACACCGGGGAGCTGTTTTTT. The encoded protein is CASSALSGTPNTGELFF.

This clone turned up a few times. The genes are TRBV6-5 and TRBJ2-2, with 7 bases lining up with TRBD1. The CDR3 runs to 14 residues. Germline values: CDR1 MNHEY, CDR2 SVGAGI. With 5 bases clipped from V and 5 bases from J, the junction kept 5 bases outside the gene matches. The CDR3: CASSQIQGTGELFF. The CDR3, as DNA: TGTGCCAGCAGTCAAATACAGGGGACCGGGGAGCTGTTTTTT.

The gene calls are TRBV7-3 and TRBJ2-3, with 8 bases fitting TRBD2. Germline-derived CDR1 and CDR2 are SGHTA and FQGTGA. The J segment lost 1 base and the V segment lost 5 bases, leaving 11 bases of the junction unmatched. CDR3 length: 17 residues. The chain's CDR3 is CASSPTGPGGGTDTQYF. The CDR3 DNA follows: TGTGCCAGCAGCCCTACCGGTCCCGGGGGGGGCACAGATACGCAGTATTTT.

The V and J genes are TRBV5-1 and TRBJ1-1; no clear D. Trimming stripped 1 base from V and 2 bases from J, with 6 bases between. This CDR3 is built from 13 residues. CDR1 is SGHRS, CDR2 YFSETQ, per germline. Written as DNA, the CDR3 is TGCGCCAGCAGCTTGCTTCTTAACACTGAAGCTTTCTTT. Encoded protein: CASSLLLNTEAFF.

The chain uses TRBV19 and TRBJ2-2; 7 nucleotides line up with TRBD1. The V gene end was trimmed by 9 bases and the J gene end by 4 bases; junction bases not matched to a gene: 8. The CDR3 is 14 residues long. Germline V gene data show CDR1 as LNHDA and CDR2 as SQIVND (reference sequence). CDR3 amino acids: CASAGTASTGELFF. The CDR3 region has the DNA TGTGCCAGCGCAGGGACAGCTTCCACCGGGGAGCTGTTTTTT.

The chain is built from TRBV9 and TRBJ1-4, with a possible D match to TRBD1 (5 bases). The V gene's germline CDR1 is SGDLS and CDR2 YYNGEE. CDR3 length: 15 amino acids. Deletions cut 0 bases from V and 5 bases from J, with 11 bases between. The CDR3 sequence: CASSVVPEGNEKLFF. The DNA of the CDR3 is TGTGCCAGCAGCGTAGTCCCCGAGGGGAATGAAAAACTGTTTTTT.

The genes are TRBV15 and TRBJ1-1; tentatively, D is TRBD1 (6 bases). Germline V gene lookup returns CDR1 LNHNV and CDR2 YYDKDF (reference sequence). V lost 1 base and J 6 bases, leaving 15 bases between the germline ends. The CDR3 runs 15 residues. CDR3 in amino acids: CATSRAGVLSAEAFF. DNA for the CDR3: TGTGCCACCAGCAGAGCAGGGGTCCTGAGCGCTGAAGCTTTCTTT.

This clone was observed a handful of times. This sequence joins TRBV11-2 and TRBJ1-2; D may be TRBD1 (6 bases). The CDR3 contains 13 residues. V was shortened by 5 bases and J by 4 bases, with 11 bases between the two germline ends. Germline V gives CDR1 SGHAT, CDR2 FQNNGV. The CDR3 spells CASSQGILYGYTF. CDR3 in DNA: TGTGCCAGCAGCCAGGGGATCCTCTATGGCTACACCTTC. The full variable domain, completed using reference TRBV11-2 and TRBJ1-2, is EAGVAQSPRYKIIEKRQSVAFWCNPISGHATLYWYQQILGQGPKLLIQFQNNGVVDDSQLPKDRFSAERLKGVDSTLKIQPAKLEDSAVYLCASSQGILYGYTFGSGTRLTVV.

The chain employs TRBV2 and TRBJ1-2, with TRBD1 identical over 9 bases. CDR3 length: 13 residues. V was clipped by 6 bases and J by 1 base; unmatched bases: 0. The germline V gene encodes CDR1 SNHLY and CDR2 FYNNEI. CDR3 region: CASRTGGNYGYTF. The CDR3, as DNA: TGTGCCAGCAGGACAGGGGGTAACTATGGCTACACCTTC.

The rearrangement joins TRBV2 to TRBJ2-1; TRBD1 agrees at 9 bases. CDR1 is SNHLY and CDR2 is FYNNEI in the germline V gene. Germline trimming cut 7 bases from V and 12 bases from J; bases unmatched to any gene: 16. This CDR3 has 15 amino acids. CDR3 sequence (DNA): TGTGCCAGCACGAATTACGGGACAGGGACTTGGGGGCAGTTCTTC. It specifies CASTNYGTGTWGQFF.

The chain has TRBV28 and TRBJ1-2, with D perhaps matching TRBD1 (5 bases). The ends were cut back, 6 bases at V and 7 bases at J, with 33 bases in the middle. This CDR3 is 19 amino acids long. Germline V gives CDR1 MDHEN, CDR2 SYDVKM. CDR3 coding DNA: TGTGCCAGCAGAACCCCCTTTCGGGATCCAGGACACACCGGGGGTGGCTACACCTTC. Amino acids: CASRTPFRDPGHTGGGYTF.

This chain joins TRBV5-1 and TRBJ1-1, with D perhaps TRBD1 (6 bases). Germline CDR1 reads SGHRS; CDR2 reads YFSETQ. This CDR3 is built from 13 residues. Trimming removed 4 bases from V and 6 bases from J, with 13 bases in between. DNA of the CDR3: TGCGCCAGCAGCACCAACGGACAGTCTGAAGCTTTCTTT. Amino acids: CASSTNGQSEAFF.

The chain carries TRBV6-1 and TRBJ1-1; 7 bases match TRBD1. The CDR3 runs to 15 residues. The junction had 7 bases not matched to a gene; V was cut back by 2 bases and J by 4 bases. Germline V CDR1 and CDR2: MNHNS, SASEGT. CDR3 bases: TGTGCCAGCAGTGAAAAGGGGGCGCGGGTCACTGAAGCTTTCTTT. This sequence encodes CASSEKGARVTEAFF.

The chain combines TRBV5-1 with TRBJ2-7; TRBD2 might be the D (6 bases). This CDR3 has 13 residues. V shed 4 bases and J shed 4 bases, with 12 bases lying between them. Germline assignment: CDR1 SGHRS and CDR2 YFSETQ. The CDR3 reads CASSRDSGYEQYF. CDR3 DNA: TGCGCCAGCAGCCGGGACTCTGGATACGAGCAGTACTTC.

The rearrangement joins TRBV24-1 to TRBJ2-1; tentatively, D is TRBD2 (6 bases). The ends were cut back, 0 bases at V and 8 bases at J, with 16 bases in the middle. CDR1 KGHDR and CDR2 SFDVKD come from the germline V gene. There are 16 residues in the CDR3. CDR3 sequence (DNA): TGTGCCACCAGTGATTTGGGTCGCGGGGCCATGCATGAGCAGTTCTTC. The encoded protein is CATSDLGRGAMHEQFF.

The chain combines TRBV5-1 with TRBJ2-3; no firm D call. Germline CDR1 and CDR2: SGHRS and YFSETQ. Deletions cut 2 bases from V and 5 bases from J, with 6 bases between. The CDR3 sequence is 12 residues long. CDR3 loop: CASSLTLDTQYF. Written as DNA, the CDR3 is TGCGCCAGCAGCTTAACTCTAGATACGCAGTATTTT.

The V and J genes are TRBV7-3 and TRBJ2-3; 12 positions match TRBD2. Germline lookup yields CDR1 SGHTA and CDR2 FQGTGA. The V gene end was trimmed by 3 bases and the J gene end by 6 bases; junction bases not matched to a gene: 4. The CDR3 covers 15 residues. In nucleotides, the CDR3 is TGTGCCAGCAGCTTGTCCGGGACTAGCGGGGATACGCAGTATTTT. The encoded protein is CASSLSGTSGDTQYF.

This chain links TRBV28 with TRBJ2-7; D uncertain. Germline CDR1 is MDHEN and CDR2 is SYDVKM. The CDR3 is 12 residues long. The V gene lost 5 bases and the J gene lost 2 bases, with 7 bases spanning the gap. This chain's CDR3 is CASSPHTYEQYF. The CDR3, as DNA: TGTGCCAGCAGTCCCCACACCTACGAGCAGTACTTC.

The rearrangement uses TRBV30 and TRBJ1-1; D possibly corresponds to TRBD1 (5 bases). The CDR3 contains 15 residues. V shed 5 bases and J shed 5 bases, with 21 bases lying between them. From germline, CDR1 is GTSNPN and CDR2 SVGIG (reference sequence). The CDR3 here is CAWFGGDLVWTEAFF. The CDR3 DNA reads TGTGCCTGGTTCGGGGGGGACCTCGTGTGGACTGAAGCTTTCTTT.

The rearrangement links TRBV28 to TRBJ2-7; D is uncertain. Germline lookup yields CDR1 MDHEN and CDR2 SYDVKM. Trimming took 1 base from V and 9 from J, leaving 7 bases between them. The CDR3 is 11 amino acids. DNA for the CDR3: TGTGCCAGCAGTTTATCAGACGCGCAGTACTTC. It is translated as CASSLSDAQYF.